The 23 T cell receptor beta chains presented below share a single source sample, sequenced in a study of T cells in women clearing cervical HPV infection. Sequencing was performed with immunoSEQ multiplex PCR; in TCRdb, only in-frame clones are kept and a portion is missing. This sample's clone table lists some 39,000 clones. The specimen sequenced was blood buffy coat. Receptors were obtained from a woman aged 18-70 years with a cervical HPV16 infection that either progressed to CIN3+ or cleared (not recorded which).

On this clone: Read coverage stops 3 residues before the CDR3 terminus; the germline J gene supplies the remainder. The rearrangement joins TRBV30 to TRBJ2-3; 10 positions match TRBD2. Germline CDR1 and CDR2: GTSNPN and SVGIG (reference sequence). The CDR3 is 15 residues long. The ends lost 0 bases at V and 5 bases at J; junction bases unmatched: 5. CDR3 DNA, as far as it was read: TGTGCCTGGAGTGTGGGTCTAGCGGGGGTAGATACG. It yields the protein CAWSVGLAGVDT. The whole CDR3 is CAWSVGLAGVDTQYF.

As to this clone: The DNA ends 3 residues before the CDR3 does, and the rest of the CDR3 is filled in from the germline J gene. The rearrangement links TRBV20-1 to TRBJ2-1, with 9 positions matching TRBD1. With 5 bases clipped from V and 8 bases from J, the junction kept 16 bases outside the gene matches. Germline loops: CDR1 DFQATT, CDR2 SNEGSKA (reference sequence). The CDR3 totals 16 residues. CDR3 loop: CSAEQPGYRGLDEQFF. CDR3 bases read: TGCAGTGCTGAACAACCCGGGTACAGGGGGCTGGATGAG.

Remarks on this clone: The CDR3 end lies 3 residues beyond the end of the read and is filled in from the germline J gene. The chain recombines TRBV7-6 with TRBJ2-1; 11 positions agree with TRBD2. The CDR3 has 15 amino acids. The germline gives CDR1 SGHVS, CDR2 FNYEAQ. Unmatched junction bases numbered 6, after V lost 5 bases and J lost 6 bases. CDR3 protein: CASSTSGRSLNEQFF. The CDR3 bases that were read are TGTGCCAGCAGCACTAGCGGGAGAAGTCTCAATGAG.

To note about this clone: Read coverage stops 3 residues before the CDR3 terminus; the germline J gene supplies the remainder. This chain uses TRBV19 with TRBJ2-2; 7 bases match TRBD1. Germline loops: CDR1 LNHDA, CDR2 SQIVND (reference sequence). CDR3 size: 14 residues. CDR3 loop: CASQNHRGDSPLFF. The covered CDR3 bases are TGTGCCAGTCAAAACCACAGGGGAGATTCACCG.

Comment on this clone: The read halts 3 residues ahead of the CDR3 end, with the missing end drawn from the germline J gene. The chain couples TRBV18 to TRBJ2-7; 7 bases match TRBD1. Germline loops: CDR1 KGHSH, CDR2 LQKENI. The trim removed 3 bases at V and 1 base at J, leaving 9 bases unmatched. The CDR3 has 16 amino acids. This CDR3 is CASSPLATGQSYEQYF. The part of the CDR3 DNA that was read is TGTGCCAGCTCACCTCTCGCGACAGGGCAGTCCTACGAG.

Note on this clone: The sequence runs out 3 residues before the end of the CDR3; the remainder is reconstructed from the germline J gene. The genes are TRBV7-6 and TRBJ2-7; tentatively, D is TRBD2 (6 bases). The CDR3 loop spans 13 amino acids. Germline assignment: CDR1 SGHVS and CDR2 FNYEAQ. With 5 bases removed from V and 6 bases from J, the gap between germline ends came to 14 bases. The sequenced part of the CDR3 DNA is TGTGCCAGCAGCCCCGCCGGGACTGGCGAG. Its translation: CASSPAGTGE. The CDR3 as a whole reads CASSPAGTGEQYF. Supplemented by reference TRBV7-6 and TRBJ2-7, the full variable domain reads GAGVSQSPRYKVTKRGQDVALRCDPISGHVSLYWYRQALGQGPEFLTYFNYEAQQDKSGLPNDRFSAERPEGSISTLTIQRTEQRDSAMYRCASSPAGTGEQYFGPGTRLTVT.

Concerning this clone itself: The read stops 3 residues short of the end of the CDR3; the missing end is completed from the germline J gene. The J gene is TRBJ1-2, the V gene TRBV5-6, with unresolved D. This CDR3 has 11 residues. Trimming shortened V by 4 bases and J by 7 bases, and 8 bases separated the two germline ends. Per germline, CDR1 SGHDT and CDR2 YYEEEE. The covered CDR3 bases are TGTGCCAGCAGCGCGGGCATTGGC. As protein: CASSAGIG. The full CDR3 protein is CASSAGIGYTF.

The CDR3 bases that were read are TGCAGTGCTAAACAGGGGAGCGGTTCACCC. This translates into CSAKQGSGSP. The whole CDR3 is CSAKQGSGSPLHF. V is TRBV20-1 and J is TRBJ1-6; 7 bases agree with TRBD1. The sequenced fragment ends 3 residues before the CDR3 boundary, so the rest is inferred from the germline J gene. After removal of 4 bases from V and 9 bases from J, the junction contained 6 bases not matched to a gene. Germline CDR1 and CDR2: DFQATT and SNEGSKA (reference sequence). This CDR3 is 13 amino acids long.

On this clone: The read gets to within 3 residues of the CDR3 end, and the germline J gene fills in the rest. The sample holds other DNA sequences that translate to the same CDR3. J is TRBJ1-1 and V is TRBV18; D might be TRBD1 (6 bases). The V end lost 5 bases, the J end lost 7 bases, and 17 bases lay between the germline ends. The CDR3 spans 14 residues. CDR1 is KGHSH, CDR2 LQKENI, per germline. Incomplete CDR3 DNA: TGTGCCAGCTCATCATCCAGGGGAACAGGTGAA. Residues: CASSSSRGTGE. The CDR3, in full, reads CASSSSRGTGEAFF.

Comments on this clone: With the read ending 3 residues before the CDR3 end, the germline J gene is used to fill in that end. The V call is TRBV6-1, the J call TRBJ2-3, with D perhaps matching TRBD1 (5 bases). CDR3 size: 15 residues. Per the germline V gene, CDR1 is MNHNS and CDR2 is SASEGT. The CDR3 sequence: CASSEIGKDNQPQYF. The part of the CDR3 DNA that was read is TGTGCCAGCAGTGAAATTGGAAAGGACAATCAGCCG.

Frequency places this clone as medium-sized (0.01 to 0.1%). The sequenced fragment ends 3 residues before the CDR3 boundary, so the rest is inferred from the germline J gene. The rearrangement joins TRBV7-8 to TRBJ1-1; D unresolved. Germline CDR1 reads SGHVS; CDR2 reads FQNEAQ. This CDR3 is built from 13 residues. Deletions cut 5 bases from V and 1 base from J, with 8 bases between. The sequenced CDR3 bases are TGTGCCAGCAGCCTCGAGGGGAACACTGAA. This sequence encodes CASSLEGNTE. The whole CDR3 sequence reads CASSLEGNTEAFF.

About this clone itself: The read gets to within 3 residues of the CDR3 end, and the germline J gene fills in the rest. Other nucleotide sequences from this sample produce the same CDR3. The J gene is TRBJ1-3, the V gene TRBV30; no clear D gene. V was pared by 4 bases and J by 4 bases, with 20 bases between. The CDR3 consists of 16 residues. Looked up from germline, CDR1 is GTSNPN and CDR2 is SVGIG (reference sequence). The sequenced part of the CDR3 DNA is TGTGCCTGGATTCCCACTTGGGCGCCAACAGGAAACACC. This gives the protein CAWIPTWAPTGNT. From start to end, the CDR3 is CAWIPTWAPTGNTIYF. Looking up the rest from reference TRBV30 and TRBJ1-3 gives the full variable domain: SQTIHQWPATLVQPVGSPLSLECTVEGTSNPNLYWYRQAAGRGLQLLFYSVGIGQISSEVPQNLSASRPQDRQFILSSKKLLLSDSGFYLCAWIPTWAPTGNTIYFGEGSWLTVV.

On this clone: The same CDR3 also results from other DNA sequences found in this sample. CDR3 amino acids: CASSSARGYGYTF. CDR3 DNA (partial): TGTGCCAGCAGTTCGGCCCGGGGGTATGGC. The V gene is TRBV11-1, the J gene TRBJ1-2; maybe TRBD1 (5 bases). The read ends 3 residues before the CDR3 terminus; that terminus is restored from the germline J gene. CDR1 is SGHAT and CDR2 is FQDESV in the germline V gene (reference sequence). The CDR3 length is 13 residues. Trimming shortened V by 6 bases and J by 5 bases, and 13 bases separated the two germline ends.

Regarding this clone: Sequencing ends 3 residues short of the CDR3 end; the germline J gene provides the rest. The rearrangement links TRBV30 to TRBJ2-1; TRBD2 aligns across 12 bases. The CDR3 is 15 amino acids. CDR1 and CDR2 (germline): GTSNPN, SVGIG (reference sequence). J lost 8 bases, V lost 1 base, and 6 bases had no gene match. CDR3 region: CAWSETSGRLDEQFF. The DNA read from the CDR3 is TGTGCCTGGAGTGAGACTAGCGGGAGATTGGATGAG.

Remarks on this clone: The read ends 3 residues shy of where the CDR3 ends; the end is completed using the germline J gene. This chain joins TRBV19 and TRBJ2-4, with D perhaps given as TRBD1 or TRBD2 (5 bases each). Germline V gene data show CDR1 as LNHDA and CDR2 as SQIVND (reference sequence). The CDR3 has 14 amino acids. The covered CDR3 bases are TGTGCCAGTGGGGAGAGGGGATTTAACTATGGT. Amino acid sequence: CASGERGFNYG. In full, the CDR3 is CASGERGFNYGQYF.

With regard to this clone: The junction departs from germline at one end; a sequencing error may be responsible. Read data end 3 residues before the CDR3 end; the end is taken from the germline J gene. Different DNA sequences within this sample yield the same CDR3. V and J are TRBV30 and TRBJ1-3, with unresolved D. In germline, CDR1 is GTSNPN, CDR2 SVGIG (reference sequence). CDR3 length: 13 amino acids. CDR3 sequence: CAWSVGGGNTIYF. The covered CDR3 bases are TGTGCCTGGAGTGTCGGAGGCGGAAACACG.

Concerning this clone itself: The CDR3 goes on 3 residues after the read ends, and that part is filled in from the germline J gene. The genes are TRBV30 and TRBJ2-2; TRBD1 matches 8 bases. Germline assignment: CDR1 GTSNPN and CDR2 SVGIG (reference sequence). The CDR3 runs 14 residues. CDR3 DNA, as far as it was read: TGTGCCTGGGCGCAGGGGGCAGTTAATGAAAAG. It translates to CAWAQGAVNEK. The CDR3 in full is CAWAQGAVNEKLFF.

With respect to this clone: The DNA ends 3 residues before the CDR3 does, and the rest of the CDR3 is filled in from the germline J gene. The rearrangement uses TRBV30 and TRBJ1-1; D might be TRBD1 (6 bases). The CDR3 has 12 amino acids. Germline loops: CDR1 GTSNPN, CDR2 SVGIG (reference sequence). V was pared by 4 bases and J by 2 bases, with 8 bases between. The CDR3 sequence: CAWTQGNTEAFF. The DNA read from the CDR3 is TGTGCCTGGACACAGGGAAACACTGAA.

About this clone itself: The read comes to an end 3 residues before the CDR3 does, leaving the germline J gene to fill in the end. This chain joins TRBV6-2 or TRBV6-3 and TRBJ2-1, with 8 bases fitting TRBD1. The CDR3 totals 13 residues. Looked up from germline, CDR1 is MNHEY and CDR2 is SVGEGT. The V and J ends lost 5 bases and 7 bases, in that order; junction bases with no gene match: 4. The CDR3 DNA, read in part, is TGTGCCAGCAGTCCAGGGGGCGGGAATGAG. This encodes CASSPGGGNE. The whole CDR3 region reads CASSPGGGNEQFF.

As concerns this clone: The read gets to within 3 residues of the CDR3 end, and the germline J gene fills in the rest. The chain combines TRBV7-8 with TRBJ2-1, with a tentative D call TRBD2 (6 bases). The V and J ends lost 6 bases and 5 bases respectively, with 17 bases between them. The germline gives CDR1 SGHVS, CDR2 FQNEAQ. The length of the CDR3 is 15 residues. CDR3: CASRLRGVPNNEQFF. The part of the CDR3 DNA that was read is TGTGCCAGCAGGTTGCGGGGTGTTCCTAACAATGAG.

CDR3 DNA, as far as it was read: TGTGCCAGTAGTAACGGACAGGATAACTACGAC. Protein product: CASSNGQDNYD. The CDR3 in its entirety is CASSNGQDNYDYTF. V gene TRBV19 combines with J gene TRBJ1-2, with 7 bases lining up with TRBD1. Read data end 3 residues before the CDR3 end; the end is taken from the germline J gene. The CDR3 covers 14 residues. CDR1 is LNHDA, CDR2 SQIVND, per germline (reference sequence).

In the case of this clone: The read finishes 3 residues shy of the CDR3 end, and the germline J gene is used to complete it. This chain links TRBV6-2 or TRBV6-3 with TRBJ2-3, with 10 positions matching TRBD2. CDR1 is MNHEY, CDR2 SVGEGT, per germline. CDR3 length equals 15 residues. The CDR3 sequence is CASRKSGRALETQYF. CDR3 bases read: TGTGCCAGCAGAAAAAGCGGGAGGGCCTTGGAGACG.

CDR3 residues: CASPRGDFSGNTIYF. Incomplete CDR3 DNA: TGTGCCAGCCCGCGGGGGGACTTCTCTGGAAACACC. The genes are TRBV2 and TRBJ1-3, with D possibly being TRBD1 (5 bases). The read finishes 3 residues shy of the CDR3 end, and the germline J gene is used to complete it. This CDR3 has 15 residues. The germline gives CDR1 SNHLY, CDR2 FYNNEI. Deletions cut 8 bases from V and 0 bases from J, with 14 bases between. The whole variable domain, filled in from reference TRBV2 and TRBJ1-3, reads EPEVTQTPSHQVTQMGQEVILRCVPISNHLYFYWYRQILGQKVEFLVSFYNNEISEKSEIFDDQFSVERPDGSNFTLKIRSTKLEDSAMYFCASPRGDFSGNTIYFGEGSWLTVV.